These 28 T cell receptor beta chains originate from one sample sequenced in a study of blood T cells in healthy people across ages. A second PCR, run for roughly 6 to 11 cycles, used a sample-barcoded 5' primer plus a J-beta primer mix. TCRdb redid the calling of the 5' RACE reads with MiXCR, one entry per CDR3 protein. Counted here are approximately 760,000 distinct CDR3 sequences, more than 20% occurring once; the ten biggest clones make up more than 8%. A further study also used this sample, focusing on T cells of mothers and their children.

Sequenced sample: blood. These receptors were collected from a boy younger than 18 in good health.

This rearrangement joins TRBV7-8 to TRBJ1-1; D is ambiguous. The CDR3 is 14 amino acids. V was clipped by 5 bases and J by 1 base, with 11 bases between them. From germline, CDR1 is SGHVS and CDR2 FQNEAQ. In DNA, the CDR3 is TGTGCCAGCAGCGAAGACACCCCGAACACTGAAGCTTTCTTT. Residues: CASSEDTPNTEAFF.

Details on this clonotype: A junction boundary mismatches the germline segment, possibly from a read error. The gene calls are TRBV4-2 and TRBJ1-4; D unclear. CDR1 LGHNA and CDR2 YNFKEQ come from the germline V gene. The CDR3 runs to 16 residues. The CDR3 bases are TGTGTCAGCAGCCACCAGTTAGATGCAACTAATGAAAAACTGTTTTTT. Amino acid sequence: CVSSHQLDATNEKLFF.

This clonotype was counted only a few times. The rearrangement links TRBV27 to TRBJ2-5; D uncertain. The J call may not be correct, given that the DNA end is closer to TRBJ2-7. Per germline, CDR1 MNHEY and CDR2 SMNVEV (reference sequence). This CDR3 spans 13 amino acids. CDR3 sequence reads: CASSFQVAYEQYF. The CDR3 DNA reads TGTGCCAGCAGTTTTCAGGTAGCCTACGAGCAGTACTTC.

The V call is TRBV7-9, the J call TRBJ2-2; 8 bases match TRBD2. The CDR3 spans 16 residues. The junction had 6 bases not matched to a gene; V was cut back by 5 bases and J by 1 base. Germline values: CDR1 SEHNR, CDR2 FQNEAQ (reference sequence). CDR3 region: CASSPSGRGNTGELFF. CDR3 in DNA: TGTGCCAGCAGCCCGAGCGGGAGAGGGAACACCGGGGAGCTGTTTTTT.

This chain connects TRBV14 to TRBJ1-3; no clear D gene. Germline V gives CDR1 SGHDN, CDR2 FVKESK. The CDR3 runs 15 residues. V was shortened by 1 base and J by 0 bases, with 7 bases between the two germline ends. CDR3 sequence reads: CASSQVKGSGNTIYF. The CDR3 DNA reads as TGTGCCAGCAGCCAAGTCAAGGGCTCTGGAAACACCATATATTTT.

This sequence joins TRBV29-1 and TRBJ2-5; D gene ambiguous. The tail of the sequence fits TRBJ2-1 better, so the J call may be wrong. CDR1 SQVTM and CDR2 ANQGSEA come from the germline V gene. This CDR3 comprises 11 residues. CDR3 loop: CSVDNVHEQFF. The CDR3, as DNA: TGCAGCGTCGACAATGTGCATGAGCAGTTCTTC.

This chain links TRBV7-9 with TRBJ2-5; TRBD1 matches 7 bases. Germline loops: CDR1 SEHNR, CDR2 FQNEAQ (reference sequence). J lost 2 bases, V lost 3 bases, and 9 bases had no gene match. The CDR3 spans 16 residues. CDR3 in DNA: TGTGCCAGCAGCTTTCTCTTGGACAGGCTACAAGAGACCCAGTACTTC. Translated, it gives CASSFLLDRLQETQYF.

CDR3 amino acids: CASSQDPGQRTDTQYF. CDR3 DNA: TGCGCCAGCAGCCAAGATCCGGGACAACGGACAGATACGCAGTATTTT. The V gene is TRBV4-1, the J gene TRBJ2-3, with D tentatively TRBD1 (6 bases). Germline assignment: CDR1 MGHRA and CDR2 YSYEKL. Trimming removed 0 bases at V and 3 bases at J, with 13 bases between. The CDR3 extends over 16 amino acids.

The CDR3: CASRQGSFQPQHF. The CDR3 region has the DNA TGTGCCAGCCGACAGGGGTCTTTTCAGCCCCAGCATTTT. V usage is TRBV6-5 and J usage is TRBJ1-5, with TRBD1 matching 8 bases. Germline loops: CDR1 MNHEY, CDR2 SVGAGI. V shed 8 bases and J 6 bases; nucleotides not matched to a gene: 6. The CDR3 runs to 13 residues.

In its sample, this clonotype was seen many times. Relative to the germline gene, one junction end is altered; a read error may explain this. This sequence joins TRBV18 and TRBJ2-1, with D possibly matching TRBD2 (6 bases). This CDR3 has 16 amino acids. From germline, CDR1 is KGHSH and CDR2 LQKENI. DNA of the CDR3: TGTGCCAGCTCGCCACCTCTGGAGGGGCAGGGCGATGAGCAGTTCTTC. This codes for CASSPPLEGQGDEQFF.

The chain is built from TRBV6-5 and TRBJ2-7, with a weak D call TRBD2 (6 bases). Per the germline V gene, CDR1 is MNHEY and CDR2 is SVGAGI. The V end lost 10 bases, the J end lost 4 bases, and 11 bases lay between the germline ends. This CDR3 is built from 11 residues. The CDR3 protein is CATMRGYEQYF. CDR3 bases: TGTGCCACCATGCGGGGATACGAGCAGTACTTC.

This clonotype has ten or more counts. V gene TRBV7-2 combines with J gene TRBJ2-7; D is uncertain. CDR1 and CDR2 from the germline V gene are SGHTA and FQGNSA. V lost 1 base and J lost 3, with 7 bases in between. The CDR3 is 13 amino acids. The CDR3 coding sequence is TGTGCCAGCAGCTTAGTGGCCGGCTACGAGCAGTACTTC. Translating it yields CASSLVAGYEQYF. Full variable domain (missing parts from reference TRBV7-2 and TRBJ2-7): GAGVSQSPSNKVTEKGKDVELRCDPISGHTALYWYRQSLGQGLEFLIYFQGNSAPDKSGLPSDRFSAERTGGSVSTLTIQRTQQEDSAVYLCASSLVAGYEQYFGPGTRLTVT.

The CDR3 spells CASSLGATLELFF. DNA for the CDR3: TGTGCCAGCAGCCTAGGGGCGACCCTAGAACTGTTTTTT. V usage is TRBV7-2 and J usage is TRBJ1-4; D may be TRBD1 (5 bases). The germline gives CDR1 SGHTA, CDR2 FQGNSA. CDR3 size: 13 residues. V shed 5 bases and J shed 12 bases, with 16 bases lying between them. Using reference TRBV7-2 and TRBJ1-4 for the parts outside the CDR3, the full variable domain is GAGVSQSPSNKVTEKGKDVELRCDPISGHTALYWYRQSLGQGLEFLIYFQGNSAPDKSGLPSDRFSAERTGGSVSTLTIQRTQQEDSAVYLCASSLGATLELFFGSGTQLSVL.

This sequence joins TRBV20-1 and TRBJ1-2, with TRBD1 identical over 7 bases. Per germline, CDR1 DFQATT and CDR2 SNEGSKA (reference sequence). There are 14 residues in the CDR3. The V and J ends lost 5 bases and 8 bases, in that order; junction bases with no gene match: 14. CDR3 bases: TGCAGTGCTGGAAGACAGGGAAGGAGTAGCGGCTACACCTTC. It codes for CSAGRQGRSSGYTF.

This chain's CDR3 is CASSYSTMGHTEAFF. In nucleotides, the CDR3 is TGTGCCAGCAGTTACTCAACGATGGGGCACACTGAAGCTTTCTTT. The chain uses TRBV6-5 and TRBJ1-1, with a possible D match to TRBD1 (5 bases). The V end was cut by 0 bases, the J end by 3 bases, with 11 bases between. The germline gives CDR1 MNHEY, CDR2 SVGAGI. The CDR3 has 15 residues.

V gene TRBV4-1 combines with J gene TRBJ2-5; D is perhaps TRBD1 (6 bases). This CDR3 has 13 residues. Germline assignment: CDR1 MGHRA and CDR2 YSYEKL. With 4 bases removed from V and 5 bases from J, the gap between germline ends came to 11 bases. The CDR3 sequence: CASSRAQGETQYF. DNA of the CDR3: TGCGCCAGCAGCCGGGCCCAGGGGGAGACCCAGTACTTC.

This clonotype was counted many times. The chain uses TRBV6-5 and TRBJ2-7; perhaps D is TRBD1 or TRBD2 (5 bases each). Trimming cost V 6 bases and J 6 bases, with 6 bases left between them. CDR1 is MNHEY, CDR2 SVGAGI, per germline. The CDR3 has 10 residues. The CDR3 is CASRGVEQYF. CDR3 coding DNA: TGTGCCAGCAGGGGGGTCGAGCAGTACTTC.

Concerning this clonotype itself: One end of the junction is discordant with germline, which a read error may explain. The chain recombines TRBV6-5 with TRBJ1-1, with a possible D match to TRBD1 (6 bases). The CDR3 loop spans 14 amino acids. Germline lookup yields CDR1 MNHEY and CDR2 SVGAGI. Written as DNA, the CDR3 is TGTGCCAGCAGTTACCGGGGGGCCGCTAATGAACCTTTCTTT. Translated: CASSYRGAANEPFF.

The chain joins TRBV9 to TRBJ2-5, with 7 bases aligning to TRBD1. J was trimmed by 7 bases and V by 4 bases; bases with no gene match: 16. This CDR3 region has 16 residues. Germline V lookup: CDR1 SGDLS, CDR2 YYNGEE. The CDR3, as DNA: TGTGCCAGCAGCCCTACTTCCGGGACAGCTTTCGGGACCCAGTACTTC. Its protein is CASSPTSGTAFGTQYF.

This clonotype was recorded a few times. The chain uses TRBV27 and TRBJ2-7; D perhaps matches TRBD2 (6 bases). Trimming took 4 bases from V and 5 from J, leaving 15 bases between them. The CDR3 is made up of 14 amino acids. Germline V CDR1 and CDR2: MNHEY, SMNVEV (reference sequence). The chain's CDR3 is CASSSGPRRDEQYF. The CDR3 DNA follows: TGTGCCAGCAGTTCGGGACCCCGGAGGGACGAGCAGTACTTC.

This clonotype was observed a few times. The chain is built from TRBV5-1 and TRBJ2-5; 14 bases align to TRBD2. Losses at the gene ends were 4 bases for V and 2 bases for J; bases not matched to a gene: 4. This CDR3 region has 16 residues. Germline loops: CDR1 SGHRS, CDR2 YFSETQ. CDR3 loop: CASSPGLAGEQETQYF. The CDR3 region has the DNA TGCGCCAGCAGCCCGGGACTAGCGGGAGAACAAGAGACCCAGTACTTC.

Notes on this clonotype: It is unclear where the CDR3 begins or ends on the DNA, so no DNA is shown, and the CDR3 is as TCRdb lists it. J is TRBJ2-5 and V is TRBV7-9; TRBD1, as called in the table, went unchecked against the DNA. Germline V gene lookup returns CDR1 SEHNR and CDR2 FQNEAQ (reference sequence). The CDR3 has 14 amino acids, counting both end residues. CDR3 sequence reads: CASSPDREYVGQYF.

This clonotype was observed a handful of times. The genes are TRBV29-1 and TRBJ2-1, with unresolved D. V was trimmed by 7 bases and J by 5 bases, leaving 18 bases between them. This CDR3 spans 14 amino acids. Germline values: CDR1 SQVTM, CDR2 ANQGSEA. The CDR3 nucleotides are TGCAGCGCCCGAAGGCCGGAGCAAGACAATGAGCAGTTCTTC. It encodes CSARRPEQDNEQFF.

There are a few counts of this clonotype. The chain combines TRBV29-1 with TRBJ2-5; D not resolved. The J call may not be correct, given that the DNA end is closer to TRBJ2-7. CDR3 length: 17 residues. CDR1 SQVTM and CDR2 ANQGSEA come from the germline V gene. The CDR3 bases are TGCAGCGTTGAAGGCACCGCCGACACCACGGTTCCCTGCGAGCAGTACTTC. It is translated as CSVEGTADTTVPCEQYF.

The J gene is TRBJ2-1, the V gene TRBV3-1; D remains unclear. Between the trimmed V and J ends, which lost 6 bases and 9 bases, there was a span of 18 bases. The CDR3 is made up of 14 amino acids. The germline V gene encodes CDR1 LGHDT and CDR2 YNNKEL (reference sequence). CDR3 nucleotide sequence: TGTGCCAGCAGAGGCCGGGCCAAAGCCCCTGAGCAGTTCTTC. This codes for CASRGRAKAPEQFF.

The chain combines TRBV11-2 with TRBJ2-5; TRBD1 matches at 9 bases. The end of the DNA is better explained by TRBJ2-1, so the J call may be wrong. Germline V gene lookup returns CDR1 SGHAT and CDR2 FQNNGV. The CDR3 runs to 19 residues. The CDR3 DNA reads TGTGCCAGCAGGGAACGGATGGGCTGGACAGGGGACTTCTGGGATGAGCAGTTCTTC. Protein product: CASRERMGWTGDFWDEQFF.

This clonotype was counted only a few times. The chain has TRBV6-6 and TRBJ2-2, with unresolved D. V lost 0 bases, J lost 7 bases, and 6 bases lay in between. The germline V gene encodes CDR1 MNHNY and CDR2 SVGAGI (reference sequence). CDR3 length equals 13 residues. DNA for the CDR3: TGTGCCAGCAGTTACTCGATTGGCGGGGAGCTGTTTTTT. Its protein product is CASSYSIGGELFF.

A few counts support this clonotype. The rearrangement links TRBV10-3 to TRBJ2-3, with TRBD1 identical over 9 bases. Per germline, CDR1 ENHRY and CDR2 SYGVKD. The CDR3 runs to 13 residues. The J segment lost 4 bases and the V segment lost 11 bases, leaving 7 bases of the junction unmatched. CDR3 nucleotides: TGTGCCTCCGGGACAGGGAGCCCAGATACGCAGTATTTT. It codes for CASGTGSPDTQYF.